This passage covers 12 T cell receptor beta chains from one sample sequenced in a study of early T cells in non-severe SARS-CoV-2 infection (TCRdb year 2021). The library was prepared using 5' RACE. The sequencer was a NextSeq 500. TCRdb cleaned the public reads at Q25 with fastp, built clones with MiXCR and kept in-frame beta chains. Entries that share a CDR3 protein sequence are merged under the most common genes and DNA. Recorded for this sample are 40,000 to 55,000 distinct CDR3 sequences; about 12% of them occurred a single time. The leading ten clones occupy approximately 15% of the sample. The sequencing input was whole blood. The receptors were sampled from an adult who was a healthcare worker with PCR-confirmed SARS-CoV-2 infection or an uninfected control (not recorded which).

In regard to this clonotype: Possible read error: a much larger clone is one base away. This sequence joins TRBV28 and TRBJ1-4; 8 bases agree with TRBD1. Germline V gene data show CDR1 as MDHEN and CDR2 as SYDVKM. The J segment lost 10 bases and the V segment lost 5 bases, leaving 12 bases of the junction unmatched. The CDR3 spans 15 residues. The CDR3 region has the DNA TGTGCCAGCAGTACGTCCGGGACAGGACGTGGAAAACTGTTTTTT. Protein product: CASSTSGTGRGKLFF.

This clonotype was picked up a small number of times. This rearrangement joins TRBV6-2 or TRBV6-3 to TRBJ1-1; TRBD1 matches at 9 bases. J lost 3 bases, V lost 6 bases, and 2 bases had no gene match. The CDR3 extends over 13 amino acids. CDR1 and CDR2 from the germline V gene are MNHEY and SVGEGT. CDR3 in amino acids: CASSGQGHTEAFF. The CDR3 coding sequence is TGTGCCAGCAGCGGACAGGGGCACACTGAAGCTTTCTTT.

The chain combines TRBV18 with TRBJ2-5; maybe TRBD1 (6 bases). Germline V gene lookup returns CDR1 KGHSH and CDR2 LQKENI. The CDR3 runs 16 residues. Trimming took off 4 bases at V and 4 bases at J, with 19 bases between the two ends. The CDR3 coding sequence is TGTGCCAGCTCACTCCGACAGGATGGGTCGGGAGAGACCCAGTACTTC. Amino acid sequence: CASSLRQDGSGETQYF.

The genes are TRBV29-1 and TRBJ1-2, with a weak D call TRBD1 (5 bases). The CDR3 has 11 residues. Trimming stripped 7 bases from V and 9 bases from J, with 15 bases between. The V gene's germline CDR1 is SQVTM and CDR2 ANQGSEA. For the CDR3, the DNA is TGCAGCGGAGTCACCGGGACCCGCTACACCTTC. It encodes CSGVTGTRYTF.

This clonotype showed up many times. V is TRBV4-3 and J is TRBJ2-6, with D unclear. The CDR3 loop spans 16 amino acids. Between the trimmed V and J ends, which lost 4 bases and 0 bases, there was a span of 10 bases. Germline CDR1 is LGHNA and CDR2 is YSLEER. CDR3: CASSLGSSSGANVLTF. The CDR3 coding sequence is TGCGCCAGCAGCCTCGGATCATCCTCTGGGGCCAACGTCCTGACTTTC.

The chain combines TRBV6-1 with TRBJ2-7; D uncertain. Germline CDR1 MNHNS, CDR2 SASEGT. The CDR3 runs 11 residues. The V gene lost 10 bases and the J gene lost 1 base, with 8 bases spanning the gap. CDR3 nucleotide sequence: TGTGCCACTCAACTTTCCTACGAGCAGTACTTC. Protein sequence: CATQLSYEQYF.

This clonotype was observed many times. One junction end does not reproduce the germline sequence, and a read error may be involved. This sequence joins TRBV7-7 and TRBJ2-7; the D call may be TRBD1 or TRBD2 (5 bases each). Germline CDR1 and CDR2: SSHAT and FNYEAQ (reference sequence). The CDR3 runs 13 residues. CDR3 loop: CASSLGENYEQYF. In nucleotides, the CDR3 is TGTGCTAGCAGCTTAGGGGAGAACTACGAGCAGTACTTC.

This clonotype was seen ten or more times. The CDR3 region is CASSEGQWNNEQFF. The CDR3 DNA reads TGTGCCAGCAGCGAGGGACAATGGAACAATGAGCAGTTCTTC. The rearrangement links TRBV7-2 to TRBJ2-1, with D possibly being TRBD1 (6 bases). In germline, CDR1 is SGHTA, CDR2 FQGNSA. The ends were cut back, 5 bases at V and 5 bases at J, with 13 bases in the middle. CDR3 size: 14 residues.

This chain links TRBV10-3 with TRBJ1-1; D is unclear. The CDR3 consists of 14 residues. Germline lookup yields CDR1 ENHRY and CDR2 SYGVKD. Trimming removed 0 bases from V and 7 bases from J, with 12 bases in between. The CDR3 region is CAISESSGRDEAFF. In DNA form, the CDR3 reads TGTGCCATCAGTGAGTCGAGCGGTCGGGATGAAGCTTTCTTT.

The table lists this clonotype with a count of one. Given a much more abundant clone one base away, this may be a read error. The gene calls are TRBV29-1 and TRBJ2-7; no definite D call. Germline lookup yields CDR1 SQVTM and CDR2 ANQGSEA. The CDR3 sequence is 11 residues long. The ends were cut back, 7 bases at V and 3 bases at J, with 10 bases in the middle. The CDR3 DNA sequence: TGCAGCGCTTCCCAAGTCTACGAGCAGTACTTC. Translating it yields CSASQVYEQYF.

This clonotype was observed many times. The CDR3 loop reads CASSGTRLGEQYF. As DNA, the CDR3 is TGTGCCAGCAGCGGGACACGTCTGGGGGAGCAGTACTTC. The V gene is TRBV7-2, the J gene TRBJ2-7; possibly TRBD1 for D (6 bases). The germline V gene encodes CDR1 SGHTA and CDR2 FQGNSA. This CDR3 spans 13 amino acids. Trimming pared 5 bases from V and 7 bases from J, leaving 15 bases between. Full variable domain (rest looked up from reference TRBV7-2 and TRBJ2-7): GAGVSQSPSNKVTEKGKDVELRCDPISGHTALYWYRQSLGQGLEFLIYFQGNSAPDKSGLPSDRFSAERTGGSVSTLTIQRTQQEDSAVYLCASSGTRLGEQYFGPGTRLTVT.

This clonotype turned up a few times. This chain connects TRBV29-1 to TRBJ1-5, with TRBD1 as a possible D gene (6 bases). Germline V gene data show CDR1 as SQVTM and CDR2 as ANQGSEA. V was pared by 6 bases and J by 2 bases, with 14 bases between. This CDR3 is 14 amino acids long. The CDR3 here is CSVLQGVGNQPQHF. In DNA, the CDR3 is TGCAGCGTCCTACAGGGAGTCGGCAATCAGCCCCAGCATTTT.